Each of the 2 T cell receptor beta chains below was sequenced from the same sample in a study of response to subunit inactivated influenza vaccine. One entry per CDR3 protein results from TCRdb running MiXCR on the RT-PCR reads. The sample has about 570,000 distinct CDR3 sequences, 10% to 12% seen once. The data also belong to a second study, concerning T cells expressing NK-cell markers. Per that paper: For TCR beta, cDNA was produced by 5'RACE template switching with UMIs.

Source: PBMCs from blood, taken on the day of vaccination. The receptors originated from a man over 45 who received an inactivated influenza vaccine.

A few counts support this clonotype. The genes are TRBV18 and TRBJ2-3, with 8 bases lining up with TRBD2. The trim removed 0 bases at V and 2 bases at J, leaving 4 bases unmatched. There are 16 residues in the CDR3. Germline V gives CDR1 KGHSH, CDR2 LQKENI. The CDR3 protein is CASSPPAGGFTDTQYF. The CDR3 nucleotides are TGTGCCAGCTCACCACCGGCGGGGGGCTTCACAGATACGCAGTATTTT. The full variable domain, rest sourced from reference TRBV18 and TRBJ2-3, is NAGVMQNPRHLVRRRGQEARLRCSPMKGHSHVYWYRQLPEEGLKFMVYLQKENIIDESGMPKERFSAEFPKEGPSILRIQQVVRGDSAAYFCASSPPAGGFTDTQYFGPGTRLTVL.

This chain uses TRBV2 with TRBJ2-1, with 7 bases identical to TRBD2. Germline-derived CDR1 and CDR2 are SNHLY and FYNNEI. J was trimmed by 6 bases and V by 10 bases; bases with no gene match: 9. This CDR3 comprises 13 residues. The CDR3 bases are TGTGCCAACGGATGGGGCGGGAGCAATGAGCAGTTCTTC. Protein: CANGWGGSNEQFF.